This paragraph reports one T cell receptor beta chain. The antigen it recognizes is unknown. The record has no base qualities; no much larger clone is one base away. This entry belongs to a study of blood T cell repertoires in COVID-19 (dated by TCRdb to the early 2020s). About the investigation overall: Samples from collaborators originated in the United States, Italy and Spain and spanned both the acute and convalescent phases of COVID-19. Sample metadata almost always included a de-identified subject ID, COVID-19 status, age in years and sex. HLA class I and class II types, where available, came from metadata supplied by the sample provider rather than from assay-based typing. The samples were drawn from two sources: the first 160 participants of the ongoing ImmuneRACE study, and 1,254 subjects contributed by 6 global collaborators. Deeply sampled blood TCRbeta repertoires from subjects exposed to, actively infected with, or recovered from COVID-19 were included in the dataset. The prospective study material was composed of cDNA or gDNA derived from T cells, B-cell-depleted T cells, or PBMCs. The repertoires were released in a freely available public database intended as a resource for research on the immune response to SARS-CoV-2.

Study-wide findings and limitations: The amount of clinical and demographic metadata varied by source and participant and was provided uncurated.

Including the terminal cysteine and phenylalanine, the CDR3 comprises 14 residues. Just the 42-base CDR3 DNA is kept, in frame starting at base 1. The germline V gene (reference sequence) yields LNHNV for CDR1 and YYDKDF for CDR2. The trim is 2 bases for V and 4 bases for J, with a gap of 11 bases between the germline ends. The immunoSEQ Assay, a bias-controlled multiplex PCR, was used to amplify TCRbeta CDR3 regions from genomic DNA. On the authors' methods: Nucleated cell counts per sample were estimated from amplification of reference gene primers within the assay. To quantify the absolute abundance of each unique TCRbeta CDR3 rearrangement, sequence reads were collapsed and filtered. For each sample, productive Simpson clonality was calculated by taking the square root of Simpson's diversity index across productive rearrangements. TCRdb carries this immuneACCESS record with in-frame sequences only. Its versions omit some clonotypes, under half of them owing to an unresolved V gene in the studies checked, with the rest unexplained. From that table come the V and J calls and clone size; the DNA was used to work out D and trimming. A total of around 200,000 clones appear in this sample, roughly four fifths of them only once. The ten biggest clones cover approximately 4.8% of the sample.

Collaborating institutions collected whole blood in K2EDTA tubes following their own protocols. For TCRbeta analysis, collaborator samples were shipped as frozen whole blood, as isolated PBMCs, or as DNA extracted from either sample type. Here the chain combines TRBV15 and TRBJ1-2; possibly the D gene is TRBD1, per 6 matching bases. This TCR derives from a man aged 50 to 60 with active or convalescent COVID-19. The specimen was peripheral blood. The sequenced DNA is TGTGCCACCAGCAGACGGGACATAACCTATGGCTACACCTTC. This codes for CATSRRDITYGYTF. Reference TRBV15 and TRBJ1-2 genes cover what lies past the CDR3, so the full variable domain is DAMVIQNPRYQVTQFGKPVTLSCSQTLNHNVMYWYQQKSSQAPKLLFHYYDKDFNNEADTPDNFQSRRPNTSFCFLDIRSPGLGDTAMYLCATSRRDITYGYTFGSGTRLTVV.